This T cell receptor (beta chain) was captured in a study of blood T cell repertoires in COVID-19. Across the whole study: The study drew acute and convalescent COVID-19 samples from the United States, Italy and Spain. The cDNA or gDNA used as material had been derived from T cells, B-cell-depleted T cells, or PBMCs.

In the source study's methods: Estimates of nucleated cell counts were drawn from the amplification of reference gene primers. Data came from immunoSEQ multiplex PCR; TCRdb stores just in-frame clones and leaves some out. V and J calls and clone size are given by that table; D and trimming were obtained from the DNA. The data hold fewer than 350,000 clones, with roughly 90% observed a single time. CDR3 length: 15 residues. Per germline, CDR1 MGHRA and CDR2 YSYEKL. The ends were cut back, 1 base at V and 3 bases at J, with 12 bases in the middle. The specimen was peripheral blood. The genes are TRBV4-1 and TRBJ1-2; no definite D call. The receptor was isolated from a man aged 25 to 40 with COVID-19, enrolled during active disease. CDR3 DNA sequence: TGCGCCAGCAGCCAAGCGGTCTCGTCGGACTATGGCTACACCTTC. Amino acid sequence: CASSQAVSSDYGYTF.